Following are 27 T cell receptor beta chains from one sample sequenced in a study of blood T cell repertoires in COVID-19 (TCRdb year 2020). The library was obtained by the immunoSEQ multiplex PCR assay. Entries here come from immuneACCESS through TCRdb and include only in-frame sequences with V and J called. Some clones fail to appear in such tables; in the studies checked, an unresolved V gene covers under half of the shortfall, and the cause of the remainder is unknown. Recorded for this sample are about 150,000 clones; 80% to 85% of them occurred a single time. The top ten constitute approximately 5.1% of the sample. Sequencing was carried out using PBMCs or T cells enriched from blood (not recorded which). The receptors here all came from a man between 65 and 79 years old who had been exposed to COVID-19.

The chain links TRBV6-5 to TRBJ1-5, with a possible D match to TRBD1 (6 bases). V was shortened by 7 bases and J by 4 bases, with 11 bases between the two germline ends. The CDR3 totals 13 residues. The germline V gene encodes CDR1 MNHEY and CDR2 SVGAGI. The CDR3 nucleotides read TGTGCCAGCACTGGACAGACTAATCAGCCCCAGCATTTT. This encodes CASTGQTNQPQHF.

DNA of the CDR3: TGTGCCACCCCGTCGCCACTAGCTGAAGGGACCCAGTACTTC. This gives the protein CATPSPLAEGTQYF. The rearrangement joins TRBV24-1 to TRBJ2-5, with TRBD2 as a possible D gene (6 bases). The CDR3 is made up of 14 amino acids. Trimming cost V 9 bases and J 7 bases, with 20 bases left between them. Germline lookup yields CDR1 KGHDR and CDR2 SFDVKD.

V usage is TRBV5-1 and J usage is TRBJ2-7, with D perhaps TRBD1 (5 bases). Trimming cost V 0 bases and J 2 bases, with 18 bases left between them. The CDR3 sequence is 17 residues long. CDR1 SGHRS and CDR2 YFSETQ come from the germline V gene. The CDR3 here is CASSLAGRQGPTYEQYF. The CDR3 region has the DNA TGCGCCAGCAGCTTGGCCGGCCGGCAGGGCCCTACCTACGAGCAGTACTTC.

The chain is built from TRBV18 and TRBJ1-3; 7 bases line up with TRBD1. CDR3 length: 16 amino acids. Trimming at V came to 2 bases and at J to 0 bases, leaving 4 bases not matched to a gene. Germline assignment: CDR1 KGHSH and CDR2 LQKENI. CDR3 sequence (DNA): TGTGCCAGCTCACCAGCTCAGGGGGTCTCTGGAAACACCATATATTTT. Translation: CASSPAQGVSGNTIYF.

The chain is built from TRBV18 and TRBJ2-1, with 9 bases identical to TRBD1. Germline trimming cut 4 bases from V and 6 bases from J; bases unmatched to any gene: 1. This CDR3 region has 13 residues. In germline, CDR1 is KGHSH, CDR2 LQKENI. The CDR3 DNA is TGTGCCAGCTCACGGACAGGGGTCAATGAGCAGTTCTTC. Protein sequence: CASSRTGVNEQFF. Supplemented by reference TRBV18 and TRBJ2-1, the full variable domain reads NAGVMQNPRHLVRRRGQEARLRCSPMKGHSHVYWYRQLPEEGLKFMVYLQKENIIDESGMPKERFSAEFPKEGPSILRIQQVVRGDSAAYFCASSRTGVNEQFFGPGTRLTVL.

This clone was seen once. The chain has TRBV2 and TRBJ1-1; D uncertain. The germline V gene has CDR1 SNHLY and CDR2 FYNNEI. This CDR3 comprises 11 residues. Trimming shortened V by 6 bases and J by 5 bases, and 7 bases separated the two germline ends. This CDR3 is CASRVRTEAFF. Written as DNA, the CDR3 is TGTGCCAGCAGGGTCCGGACTGAAGCTTTCTTT.

The CDR3 nucleotides read TGTGCCAGCAGCTTCGGCGGGGGCCGACCCAATGAGCAGTTCTTC. Amino acids: CASSFGGGRPNEQFF. The chain joins TRBV11-2 to TRBJ2-1, with D perhaps matching TRBD2 (7 bases). The CDR3 consists of 15 residues. V was trimmed by 3 bases and J by 6 bases, leaving 15 bases between them. Germline V lookup: CDR1 SGHAT, CDR2 FQNNGV.

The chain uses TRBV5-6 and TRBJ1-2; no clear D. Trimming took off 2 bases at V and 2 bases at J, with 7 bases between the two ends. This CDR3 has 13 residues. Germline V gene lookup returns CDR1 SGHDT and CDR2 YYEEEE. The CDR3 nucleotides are TGTGCCAGCAGCTTTTACGGGAACTATGGCTACACCTTC. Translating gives CASSFYGNYGYTF.

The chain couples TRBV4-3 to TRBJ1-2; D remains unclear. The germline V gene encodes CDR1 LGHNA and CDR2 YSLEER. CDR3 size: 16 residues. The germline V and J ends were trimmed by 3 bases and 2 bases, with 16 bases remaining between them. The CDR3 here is CASSQAVAFGNYGYTF. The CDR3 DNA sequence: TGCGCCAGCAGCCAGGCGGTCGCTTTCGGGAACTATGGCTACACCTTC.

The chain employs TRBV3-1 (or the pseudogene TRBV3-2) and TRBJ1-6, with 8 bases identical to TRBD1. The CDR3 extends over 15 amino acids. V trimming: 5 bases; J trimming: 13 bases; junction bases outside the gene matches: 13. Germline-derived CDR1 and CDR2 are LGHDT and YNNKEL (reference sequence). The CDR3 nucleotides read TGTGCCAGCAGCGCTACCGGGACAGGAGGCCGCCCCCTCCACTTT. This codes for CASSATGTGGRPLHF.

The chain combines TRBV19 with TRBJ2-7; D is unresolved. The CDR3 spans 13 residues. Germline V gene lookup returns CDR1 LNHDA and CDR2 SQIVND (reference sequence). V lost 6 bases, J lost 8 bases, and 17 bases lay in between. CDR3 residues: CASRQSPGGQQYF. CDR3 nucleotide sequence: TGTGCCAGTAGACAATCCCCAGGTGGGCAGCAGTACTTC.

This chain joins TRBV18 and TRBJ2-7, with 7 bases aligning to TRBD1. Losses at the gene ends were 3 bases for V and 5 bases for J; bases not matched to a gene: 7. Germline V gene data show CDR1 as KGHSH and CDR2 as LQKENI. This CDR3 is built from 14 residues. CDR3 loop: CASSPQGVENEQYF. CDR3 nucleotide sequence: TGTGCCAGCTCACCTCAGGGGGTCGAGAACGAGCAGTACTTC. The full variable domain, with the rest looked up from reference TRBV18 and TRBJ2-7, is NAGVMQNPRHLVRRRGQEARLRCSPMKGHSHVYWYRQLPEEGLKFMVYLQKENIIDESGMPKERFSAEFPKEGPSILRIQQVVRGDSAAYFCASSPQGVENEQYFGPGTRLTVT.

CDR3 protein: CASKTLRERATNEKLFF. Written as DNA, the CDR3 is TGTGCCAGCAAAACACTAAGGGAGAGGGCAACTAATGAAAAACTGTTTTTT. The V and J genes are TRBV2 and TRBJ1-4; no clear D. Trimming stripped 7 bases from V and 0 bases from J, with 18 bases between. The CDR3 is 17 amino acids. Germline V gives CDR1 SNHLY, CDR2 FYNNEI.

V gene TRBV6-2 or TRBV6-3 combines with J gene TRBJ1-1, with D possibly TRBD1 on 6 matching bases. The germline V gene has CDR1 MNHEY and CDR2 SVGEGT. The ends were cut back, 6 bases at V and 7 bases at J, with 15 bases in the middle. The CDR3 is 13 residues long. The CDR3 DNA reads TGTGCCAGCAGCGCGGGGGGGCACGTTGAAGCTTTCTTT. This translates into CASSAGGHVEAFF.

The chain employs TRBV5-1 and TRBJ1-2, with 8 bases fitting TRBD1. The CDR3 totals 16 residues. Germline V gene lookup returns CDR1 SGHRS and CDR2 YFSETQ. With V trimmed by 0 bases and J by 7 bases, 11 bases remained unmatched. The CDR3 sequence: CASSLEGGRGRIGYTF. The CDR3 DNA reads TGCGCCAGCAGCTTGGAAGGCGGCAGGGGGCGTATTGGCTACACCTTC. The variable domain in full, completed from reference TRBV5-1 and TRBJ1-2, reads KAGVTQTPRYLIKTRGQQVTLSCSPISGHRSVSWYQQTPGQGLQFLFEYFSETQRNKGNFPGRFSGRQFSNSRSEMNVSTLELGDSALYLCASSLEGGRGRIGYTFGSGTRLTVV.

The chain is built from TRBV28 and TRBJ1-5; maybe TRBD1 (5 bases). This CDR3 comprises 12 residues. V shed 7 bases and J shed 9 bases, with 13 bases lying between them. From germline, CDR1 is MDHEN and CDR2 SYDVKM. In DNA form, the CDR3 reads TGTGCCAGCAAGGCATTAGGGGTGCCCCAGCATTTT. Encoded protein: CASKALGVPQHF.

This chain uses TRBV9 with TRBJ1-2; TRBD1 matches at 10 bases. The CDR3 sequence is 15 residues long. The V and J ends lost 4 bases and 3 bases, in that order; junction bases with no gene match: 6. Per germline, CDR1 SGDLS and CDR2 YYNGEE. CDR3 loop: CASSPRQGADYGYTF. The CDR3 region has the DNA TGTGCCAGCAGCCCTCGACAGGGGGCTGACTATGGCTACACCTTC.

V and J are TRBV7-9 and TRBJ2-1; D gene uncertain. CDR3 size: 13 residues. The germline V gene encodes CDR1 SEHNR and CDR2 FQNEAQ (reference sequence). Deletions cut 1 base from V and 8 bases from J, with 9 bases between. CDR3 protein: CASSLVRRDEQFF. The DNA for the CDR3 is TGTGCCAGCAGCTTAGTGCGAAGAGATGAGCAGTTCTTC.

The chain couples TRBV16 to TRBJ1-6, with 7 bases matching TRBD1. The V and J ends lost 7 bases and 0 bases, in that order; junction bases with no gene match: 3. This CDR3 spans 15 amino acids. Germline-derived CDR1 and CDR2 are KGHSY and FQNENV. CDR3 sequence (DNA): TGTGCCAGCACCCGGGACAGCTCCTATAATTCACCCCTCCACTTT. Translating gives CASTRDSSYNSPLHF.

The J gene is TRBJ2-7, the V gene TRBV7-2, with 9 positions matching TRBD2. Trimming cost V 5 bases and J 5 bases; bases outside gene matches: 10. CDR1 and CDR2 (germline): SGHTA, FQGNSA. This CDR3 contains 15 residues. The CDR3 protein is CASSPPIAGDHEQYF. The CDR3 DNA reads TGTGCCAGCAGCCCCCCGATAGCGGGAGACCACGAGCAGTACTTC. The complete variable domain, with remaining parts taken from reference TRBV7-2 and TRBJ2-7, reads GAGVSQSPSNKVTEKGKDVELRCDPISGHTALYWYRQSLGQGLEFLIYFQGNSAPDKSGLPSDRFSAERTGGSVSTLTIQRTQQEDSAVYLCASSPPIAGDHEQYFGPGTRLTVT.

The CDR3 reads CASSKPDRIKYEQYF. CDR3 DNA sequence: TGTGCCAGCAGCAAACCTGACAGGATCAAGTACGAGCAGTACTTC. The genes are TRBV6-2 or TRBV6-3 and TRBJ2-7; D possibly corresponds to TRBD1 (6 bases). CDR1 is MNHEY, CDR2 SVGEGT, per germline. This CDR3 has 15 amino acids. The V gene lost 6 bases and the J gene lost 4 bases, with 19 bases spanning the gap.

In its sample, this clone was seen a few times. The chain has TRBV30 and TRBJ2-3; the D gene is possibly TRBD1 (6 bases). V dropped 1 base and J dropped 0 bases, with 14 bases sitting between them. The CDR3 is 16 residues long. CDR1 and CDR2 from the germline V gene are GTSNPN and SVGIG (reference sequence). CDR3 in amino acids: CAWSEGGKTSTDTQYF. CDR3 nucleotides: TGTGCCTGGAGTGAAGGGGGAAAGACTAGCACAGATACGCAGTATTTT. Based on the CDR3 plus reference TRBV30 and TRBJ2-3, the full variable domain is SQTIHQWPATLVQPVGSPLSLECTVEGTSNPNLYWYRQAAGRGLQLLFYSVGIGQISSEVPQNLSASRPQDRQFILSSKKLLLSDSGFYLCAWSEGGKTSTDTQYFGPGTRLTVL.

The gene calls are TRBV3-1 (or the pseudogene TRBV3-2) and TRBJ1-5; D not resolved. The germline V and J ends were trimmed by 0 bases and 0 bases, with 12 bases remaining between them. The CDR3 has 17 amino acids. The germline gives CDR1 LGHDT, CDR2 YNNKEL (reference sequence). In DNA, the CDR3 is TGTGCCAGCAGCCAAGATCATGGAGATTATAGCAATCAGCCCCAGCATTTT. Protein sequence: CASSQDHGDYSNQPQHF.

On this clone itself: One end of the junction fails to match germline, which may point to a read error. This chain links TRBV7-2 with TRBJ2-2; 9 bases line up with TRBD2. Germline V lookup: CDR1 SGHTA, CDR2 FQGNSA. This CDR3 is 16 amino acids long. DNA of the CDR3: TGTGCCAGCAACTTAAGACCTAGCGGGGTCACCGGGGAGCTGTTTTTT. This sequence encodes CASNLRPSGVTGELFF.

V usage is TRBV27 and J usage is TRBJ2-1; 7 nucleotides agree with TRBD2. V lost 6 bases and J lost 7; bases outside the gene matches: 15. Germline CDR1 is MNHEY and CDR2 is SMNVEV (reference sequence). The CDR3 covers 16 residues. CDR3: CASSYLVGGSRNEQFF. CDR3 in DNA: TGTGCCAGCAGCTACTTAGTCGGCGGGAGCAGGAATGAGCAGTTCTTC.

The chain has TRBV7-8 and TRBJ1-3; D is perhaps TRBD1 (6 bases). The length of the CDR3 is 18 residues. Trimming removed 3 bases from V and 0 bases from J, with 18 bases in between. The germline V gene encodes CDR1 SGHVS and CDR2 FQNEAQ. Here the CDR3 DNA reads TGTGCCAGCAGCTTGGACAGCTACGCGACGGGCTCTGGAAACACCATATATTTT. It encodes CASSLDSYATGSGNTIYF.

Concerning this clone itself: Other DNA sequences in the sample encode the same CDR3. The chain's CDR3 is CAWSVRGYEQYF. CDR3 in DNA: TGTGCCTGGAGTGTACGGGGTTACGAGCAGTACTTC. The chain joins TRBV30 to TRBJ2-7, with D possibly matching TRBD2 (5 bases). The germline V gene has CDR1 GTSNPN and CDR2 SVGIG (reference sequence). V lost 0 bases and J 4 bases, leaving 7 bases between the germline ends. The CDR3 length is 12 residues.